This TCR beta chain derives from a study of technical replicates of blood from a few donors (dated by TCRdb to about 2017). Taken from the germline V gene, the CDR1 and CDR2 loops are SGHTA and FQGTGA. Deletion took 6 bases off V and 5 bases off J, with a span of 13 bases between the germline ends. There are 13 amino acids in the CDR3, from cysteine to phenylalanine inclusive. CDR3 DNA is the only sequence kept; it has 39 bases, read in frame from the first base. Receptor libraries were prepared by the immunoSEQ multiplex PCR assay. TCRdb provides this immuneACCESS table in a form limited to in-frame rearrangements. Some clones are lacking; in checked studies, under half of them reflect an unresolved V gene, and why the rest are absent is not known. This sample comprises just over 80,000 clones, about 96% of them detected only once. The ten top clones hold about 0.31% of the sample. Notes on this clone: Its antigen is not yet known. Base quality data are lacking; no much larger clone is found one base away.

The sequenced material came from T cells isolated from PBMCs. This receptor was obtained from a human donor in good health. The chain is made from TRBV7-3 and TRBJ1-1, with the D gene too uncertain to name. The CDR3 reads CASREGRLTEAFF. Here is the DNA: TGTGCCAGCAGAGAGGGTCGGCTTACTGAAGCTTTCTTT.